This note documents a single T cell receptor beta chain sequence. Its antigen is unidentified. Sequencing was performed with immunoSEQ multiplex PCR; in TCRdb, only in-frame clones are kept and a portion is missing. The sample shows about 81,000 clones, roughly 91% of them seen only once. The data belong to a study of Tregs in tolerant kidney transplant recipients. Study-wide findings and caveats: Tolerant patients' donor-specific Tregs expanded beyond overall Tregs, suggesting antigen-driven growth.

The CDR3 runs 15 residues. Trimming took off 3 bases at V and 1 base at J, with 7 bases between the two ends. Germline V gene data show CDR1 as LNHDA and CDR2 as SQIVND (reference sequence). Related graft donors supplied nonmyeloablative bone marrow transplants, and mixed chimerism was transient. Unstimulated regulatory T cells (CD4+CD25+CD127-), CD4+CD25- non-regulatory cells, CD4 and CD8 cells were FACS-sorted from thawed PBMCs. The J gene is TRBJ2-6, the V gene TRBV19; D gene unclear. The material sequenced was CD4+ T cells from blood (PBMCs), taken 24 months after the transplant. The receptor was derived from a human patient who received a combined kidney and bone marrow transplant. Part of the T cells may come from the graft donor. Here the CDR3 DNA reads TGTGCCAGTAGTATGGGCAGGTCTGGGGCCAACGTCCTGACTTTC. Its translation is CASSMGRSGANVLTF. The full variable domain, its missing parts supplied by reference TRBV19 and TRBJ2-6, is DGGITQSPKYLFRKEGQNVTLSCEQNLNHDAMYWYRQDPGQGLRLIYYSQIVNDFQKGDIAEGYSVSREKKESFPLTVTSAQKNPTAFYLCASSMGRSGANVLTFGAGSRLTVL.